The next 9 T cell receptor beta chains were all read from a single sample in a study of blood T cell repertoires in COVID-19 (dated by TCRdb to the early 2020s). Receptor amplification or capture employed the immunoSEQ multiplex PCR assay. In TCRdb, the immuneACCESS table is reduced to in-frame sequences with V and J assigned. These tables do not hold every clone; where another copy was compared, an unresolved V gene accounts for under half, and the others remain unexplained. This sample gives approximately 360,000 clones in total; roughly nine tenths of them show up just once. Of the sample, around 1.2% is held by the ten largest clones. Sequencing was carried out using peripheral blood. These receptors came from a man aged 40-49 years with acute or convalescent COVID-19.

Details on this clone: Other DNA sequences from this sample encode an identical CDR3 as well. The rearrangement uses TRBV28 and TRBJ2-7; D remains ambiguous. The CDR3 is made up of 11 amino acids. In germline, CDR1 is MDHEN, CDR2 SYDVKM. V lost 5 bases and J lost 3, with 5 bases in between. The CDR3 sequence is CASSLYYEQYF. The DNA for the CDR3 is TGTGCCAGCAGTCTCTACTACGAGCAGTACTTC.

The chain carries TRBV19 and TRBJ2-2; D may be TRBD1 (6 bases). V was trimmed by 6 bases and J by 0 bases, leaving 11 bases between them. The CDR3 is made up of 15 amino acids. Germline values: CDR1 LNHDA, CDR2 SQIVND (reference sequence). The CDR3 sequence: CASSLDSANTGELFF. CDR3 in DNA: TGTGCCAGTAGCCTGGACAGTGCGAACACCGGGGAGCTGTTTTTT.

V gene TRBV10-3 combines with J gene TRBJ1-4; D is possibly TRBD1 (5 bases). Germline-derived CDR1 and CDR2 are ENHRY and SYGVKD. Trimming cost V 3 bases and J 7 bases, with 12 bases left between them. This CDR3 is 14 amino acids long. CDR3 in DNA: TGTGCCATCAGTGACCCGACGGGGGGTGAAAAACTGTTTTTT. This gives the protein CAISDPTGGEKLFF.

The V gene is TRBV7-9, the J gene TRBJ2-7, with D possibly TRBD2 on 6 matching bases. The CDR3 extends over 16 amino acids. The V end was cut by 5 bases, the J end by 1 base, with 18 bases between. Germline CDR1 SEHNR, CDR2 FQNEAQ (reference sequence). The CDR3 reads CASSPIPGVNSYEQYF. DNA for the CDR3: TGTGCCAGCAGCCCCATCCCGGGAGTCAATTCCTACGAGCAGTACTTC.

The genes are TRBV6-4 and TRBJ1-5; D uncertain. Germline V gene lookup returns CDR1 MRHNA and CDR2 SNTAGT. The CDR3 totals 16 residues. V was clipped by 7 bases and J by 0 bases, with 16 bases between them. The CDR3 DNA follows: TGTGCCAGCACTCCTGAGGGCATCTTTAGCAATCAGCCCCAGCATTTT. Translation gives CASTPEGIFSNQPQHF.

The rearrangement links TRBV5-5 to TRBJ1-3; perhaps TRBD1 as D (6 bases). The germline V gene has CDR1 SGHKS and CDR2 YYEKEE (reference sequence). The CDR3 is 16 residues long. Deletions cut 3 bases from V and 1 base from J, with 14 bases between. CDR3 coding DNA: TGTGCCAGCAGCTCAACCTACAGGGAGTCTGGAAACACCATATATTTT. This codes for CASSSTYRESGNTIYF.

This chain connects TRBV27 to TRBJ2-3; 14 positions match TRBD2. The J segment lost 6 bases and the V segment lost 6 bases, leaving 8 bases of the junction unmatched. The CDR3 is 16 residues long. The germline V gene encodes CDR1 MNHEY and CDR2 SMNVEV (reference sequence). The CDR3 nucleotides read TGTGCCAGCAGGAGGACTAGCGGGGGGCCCGGTGATACGCAGTATTTT. Encoded protein: CASRRTSGGPGDTQYF.

Note on this clone: The junction differs from germline at one of its ends, possibly a read error. This chain joins TRBV6-4 and TRBJ2-1; no clear D gene. Germline V CDR1 and CDR2: MRHNA, SNTAGT. This CDR3 comprises 11 residues. CDR3 protein: CANSRDNEQFF. CDR3 bases: TGTGCCAACAGTCGGGACAATGAGCAGTTCTTC.

The V gene is TRBV12-5, the J gene TRBJ2-1; D is perhaps TRBD1 (7 bases). Trimming cost V 1 base and J 0 bases, with 31 bases left between them. Germline-derived CDR1 and CDR2 are LGHNT and FRNRAP. CDR3 length: 23 amino acids. DNA of the CDR3: TGTGCTAGTGGTTTGGGACAGGGTGGTAGCGGAGGGGGAAATACGAGCTCCTACAATGAGCAGTTCTTC. This encodes CASGLGQGGSGGGNTSSYNEQFF.